This TCR beta chain was sequenced in a study of molecular identifiers for immune sequencing clone quantification. TCRdb re-derived calls from the PCR reads in MiXCR, one entry per CDR3 protein. This table holds 80,000 to 130,000 distinct CDR3 sequences, roughly a third found once. The count of this clonotype is one. Its antigen remains unknown. At one end, the junction sequence differs from germline, possibly due to a read error. Isolation of naive CD8 T cells was achieved by sorting on a CD8+CD4-CCR7+CD45RA+ phenotype. Findings of the study overall: Jurkat TCR RNA spiked in from one cell (amid about a million naive cells) was reportedly detectable.

The germline CDR1 and CDR2 sequences are MNHEY and SVGEGT. CDR3 length equals 16 residues. The source of this sequence is a human donor in good health. Some libraries in this study had Jurkat cell RNA spiked in. The chain couples TRBV6-2 or TRBV6-3 to TRBJ2-1, with D unresolved. Input material: naive CD8+ T cells from blood, with Jurkat cell RNA spiked in. Subset given: FACS-sorted CD8+CD4-CCR7+CD45RA+ naive T cells. The CDR3 is CASSYSDSSSYNEQIF. Written as DNA, the CDR3 is TGTGCCAGCAGTTACTCGGATTCAAGCTCCTACAATGAGCAGATCTTC.